A selection of T cell receptor beta chains follows, all from one sample in a study of TIL therapy for anti-PD-1-resistant metastatic lung cancer. TCRdb's copy holds only in-frame clones and misses some; the assay was immunoSEQ multiplex PCR. The sample shows 55,000 to 65,000 clones, about 73% of them seen only once. The source was blood, collected at baseline. Source of these receptors: a person aged 25-80 years with non-small cell lung cancer. Each CDR3 is given with its conserved first and last residue. Each record gives: V gene, CDR3 protein.

>TRBV10-3
CAIRATGGTGELFF
>TRBV28
CASSNQRDRDEQYF
>TRBV29-1
CSGSGTSGTSSYNEQFF
>TRBV29-1
CSVKSYEQYF
>TRBV5-5
CASSLLPGQGPYEQYF
>TRBV4-3
CASSQEASLYEQYF
>TRBV6-4
CASSEALGTQQFF
>TRBV30
CAWRQPRGIQYF
>TRBV2
CASSGAAAGANVLTF
>TRBV29-1
CSVEVAGGTETQYF
>TRBV5-3
CARLCPLPMGYRGPPVPQHF
>TRBV6-5
CASTRGGSGANVLTF
>TRBV6-5
CASSYDRPHNQPQHF
>TRBV28
CASSNRGAHYGYTF
>TRBV6-5
CASTLGVRNYGYTF
>TRBV4-3
CASSLSRATSTDTQYF
>TRBV5-1
CASSSQGQYEKLFF
>TRBV5-1
CASSFGDSVATGELFF
>TRBV19
CASSVNDGELFF
>TRBV5-5
CASSLVPDTYGYTF
>TRBV7-8
CASSLDRGDTQYF
>TRBV19
CASSDSPYSNQPQHF
>TRBV19
CASMNRDRYNSPLHF
>TRBV7-9
CASSLGGQGRLARGEQYF
>TRBV27
CASSPRTNTGELFF
>TRBV7-2
CASSPKGVEAFF
>TRBV28
CASHRGTGGYPTYEQYF
>TRBV10-3
CAISEGLAGAGYEQYF
>TRBV27
CASSIGNGLTDTQYF
>TRBV14
CASSPEGQGFGSPLHF
>TRBV19
CASSPTQGLRNTIYF
>TRBV30
CAWSIRVGEQFF
>TRBV4-2
CASSQEGFPLHF
>TRBV5-4
CASSLEGRGGYTF
>TRBV5-1
CASTPEAGRISSGANVLTF
>TRBV2
CASSEARSPGEDTQYF
>TRBV7-9
CASSPISRADTQYF
>TRBV27
CASTPRRGSSYEQYF
>TRBV19
CASSRGRGFVYEQYF
>TRBV5-1
CASSSGGTGEETQYF
>TRBV28
CASSPSGGTAPGYTF
>TRBV5-1
CASSLEGRALNEKLFF
>TRBV5-6
CASSRGGTEQYF
>TRBV7-2
CASSHAGSGRYNEQFF
>TRBV2
CASGQETQYF
>TRBV11-2
CASSLFSGSYGYTF
>TRBV6-5
CAAGPPLFF
>TRBV4-2
CASSQDLPFDNEKLFF
>TRBV4-1
CASSQGGSSSYNEQFF
>TRBV9
CASSPTGEAAAGELFF